This T cell receptor (beta chain) was sequenced in a study of blood T cell repertoires in COVID-19. Study-wide background: T cells, B-cell-depleted T cells, or PBMCs supplied cDNA or gDNA.

Original data processing: Amplified reference gene primers provided the basis for estimating nucleated cell counts. The data were produced by immunoSEQ multiplex PCR, yet TCRdb's version contains in-frame clones alone and is incomplete. That table gives V, J and clone size, and the DNA gave D and trimming. The sample consists of under 300,000 clones, 70% to 90% of them appearing once. The sample was peripheral blood. The sequence was obtained from a woman in her thirties or forties who had recovered from COVID-19.

Here the CDR3 reads CASSPTSGRPHNEQFF. The CDR3 nucleotides read TGTGCCAGCAGCCCGACTAGCGGGAGGCCCCACAATGAGCAGTTCTTC. This rearrangement joins TRBV6-2 or TRBV6-3 to TRBJ2-1; TRBD2 matches at 13 bases. The germline V gene encodes CDR1 MNHEY and CDR2 SVGEGT. The CDR3 runs to 16 residues. V shed 6 bases and J 5 bases; nucleotides not matched to a gene: 7.